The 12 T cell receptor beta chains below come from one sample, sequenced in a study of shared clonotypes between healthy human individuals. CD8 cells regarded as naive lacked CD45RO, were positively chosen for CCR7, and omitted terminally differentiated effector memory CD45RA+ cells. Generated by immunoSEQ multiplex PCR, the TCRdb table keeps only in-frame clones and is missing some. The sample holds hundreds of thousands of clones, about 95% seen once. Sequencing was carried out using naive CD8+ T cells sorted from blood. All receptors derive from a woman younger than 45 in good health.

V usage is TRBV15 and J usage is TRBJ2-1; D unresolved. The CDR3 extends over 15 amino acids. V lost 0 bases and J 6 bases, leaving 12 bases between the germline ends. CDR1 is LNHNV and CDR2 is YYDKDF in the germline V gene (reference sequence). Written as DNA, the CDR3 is TGTGCCACCAGCAGAGATCGGTCTAGTTCCAATGAGCAGTTCTTC. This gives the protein CATSRDRSSSNEQFF.

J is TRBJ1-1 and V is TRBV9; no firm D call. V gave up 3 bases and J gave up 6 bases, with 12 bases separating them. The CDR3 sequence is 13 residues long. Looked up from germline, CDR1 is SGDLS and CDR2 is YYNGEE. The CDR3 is CASSATEIPEAFF. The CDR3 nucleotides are TGTGCCAGCAGCGCAACGGAGATCCCTGAAGCTTTCTTT. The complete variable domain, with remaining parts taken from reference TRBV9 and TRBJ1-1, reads DSGVTQTPKHLITATGQRVTLRCSPRSGDLSVYWYQQSLDQGLQFLIQYYNGEERAKGNILERFSAQQFPDLHSELNLSSLELGDSALYFCASSATEIPEAFFGQGTRLTVV.

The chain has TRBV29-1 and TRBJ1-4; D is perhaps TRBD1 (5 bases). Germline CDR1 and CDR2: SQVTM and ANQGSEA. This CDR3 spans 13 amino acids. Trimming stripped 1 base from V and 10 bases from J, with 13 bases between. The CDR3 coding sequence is TGCAGCGTTGAAGGTCTTCAGGGAGGAAAACTGTTTTTT. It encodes CSVEGLQGGKLFF.

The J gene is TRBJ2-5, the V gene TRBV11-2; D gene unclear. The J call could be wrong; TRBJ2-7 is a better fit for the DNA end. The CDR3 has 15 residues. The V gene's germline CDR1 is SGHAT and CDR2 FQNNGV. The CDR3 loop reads CASSWESAPVGEQYF. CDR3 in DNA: TGTGCCAGCAGTTGGGAATCGGCTCCCGTAGGCGAGCAGTACTTC.

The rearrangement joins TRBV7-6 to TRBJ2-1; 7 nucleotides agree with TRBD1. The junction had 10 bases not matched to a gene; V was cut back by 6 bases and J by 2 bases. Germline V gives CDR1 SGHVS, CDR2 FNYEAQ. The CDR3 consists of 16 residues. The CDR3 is CASSFGTELPYNEQFF. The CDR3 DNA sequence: TGTGCCAGCAGTTTTGGGACAGAGCTACCCTACAATGAGCAGTTCTTC. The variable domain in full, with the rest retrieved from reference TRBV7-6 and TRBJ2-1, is GAGVSQSPRYKVTKRGQDVALRCDPISGHVSLYWYRQALGQGPEFLTYFNYEAQQDKSGLPNDRFSAERPEGSISTLTIQRTEQRDSAMYRCASSFGTELPYNEQFFGPGTRLTVL.

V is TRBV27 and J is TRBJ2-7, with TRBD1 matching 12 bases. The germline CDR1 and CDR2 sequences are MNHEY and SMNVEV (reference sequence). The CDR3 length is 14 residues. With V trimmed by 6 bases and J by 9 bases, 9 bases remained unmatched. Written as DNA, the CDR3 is TGTGCCAGCAGCCCCGGGACAGGGGGCGCAGGGCAGTACTTC. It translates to CASSPGTGGAGQYF.

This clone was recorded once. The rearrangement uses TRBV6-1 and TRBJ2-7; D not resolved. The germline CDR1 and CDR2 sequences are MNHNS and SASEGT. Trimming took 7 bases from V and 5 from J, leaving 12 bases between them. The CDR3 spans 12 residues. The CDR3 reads CASTPAGNEQYF. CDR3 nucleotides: TGTGCCAGCACCCCGGCAGGCAACGAGCAGTACTTC.

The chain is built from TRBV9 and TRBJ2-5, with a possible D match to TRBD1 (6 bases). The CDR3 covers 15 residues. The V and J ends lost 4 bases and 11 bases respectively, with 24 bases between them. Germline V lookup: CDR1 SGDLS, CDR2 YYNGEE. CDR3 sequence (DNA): TGTGCCAGCAGCCCCGAGGGGGACGGGGCTTACGAACAGTACTTC. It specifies CASSPEGDGAYEQYF.

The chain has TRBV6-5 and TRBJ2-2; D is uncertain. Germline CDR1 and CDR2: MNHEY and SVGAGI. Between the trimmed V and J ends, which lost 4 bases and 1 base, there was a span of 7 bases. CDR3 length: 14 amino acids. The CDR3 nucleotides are TGTGCCAGCAGTTGGCTCGGGAACACCGGGGAGCTGTTTTTT. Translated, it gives CASSWLGNTGELFF.

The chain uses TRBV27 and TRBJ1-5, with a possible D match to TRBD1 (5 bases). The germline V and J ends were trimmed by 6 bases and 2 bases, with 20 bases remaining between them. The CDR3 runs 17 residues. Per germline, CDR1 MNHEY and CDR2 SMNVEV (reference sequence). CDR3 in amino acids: CASSPEGPRVGNQPQHF. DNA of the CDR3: TGTGCCAGCAGCCCAGAAGGACCCAGGGTGGGCAATCAGCCCCAGCATTTT.

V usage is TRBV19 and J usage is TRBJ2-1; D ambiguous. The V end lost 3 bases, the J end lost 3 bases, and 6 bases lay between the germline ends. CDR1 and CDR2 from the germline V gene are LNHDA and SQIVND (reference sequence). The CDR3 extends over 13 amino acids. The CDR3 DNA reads TGTGCCAGTAGTATTATCTACTACAATGAGCAGTTCTTC. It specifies CASSIIYYNEQFF.

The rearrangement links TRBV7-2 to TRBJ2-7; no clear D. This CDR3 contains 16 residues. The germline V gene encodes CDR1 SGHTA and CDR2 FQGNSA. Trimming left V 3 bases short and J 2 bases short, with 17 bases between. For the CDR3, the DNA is TGTGCCAGCAGCTTGATCCCCAGCGTTACTACCTACGAGCAGTACTTC. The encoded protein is CASSLIPSVTTYEQYF. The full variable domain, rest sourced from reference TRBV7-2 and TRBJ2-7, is GAGVSQSPSNKVTEKGKDVELRCDPISGHTALYWYRQSLGQGLEFLIYFQGNSAPDKSGLPSDRFSAERTGGSVSTLTIQRTQQEDSAVYLCASSLIPSVTTYEQYFGPGTRLTVT.